The next 32 T cell receptor beta chains were all read from a single sample in a study of blood T cells in healthy people across ages. A J-beta primer mix and a sample-barcoded 5' primer were used in a second PCR of roughly 7 to 12 cycles. TCRdb re-called the 5' RACE reads through MiXCR, storing one row per CDR3 protein. The sample includes around 1,000,000 distinct CDR3 sequences, almost 25% of them seen just once. This sample also appeared in a second study, on T cells of mothers and their children.

Sequencing was performed on blood. The receptor set was obtained from a girl aged 2-9 years in good health.

The chain links TRBV7-9 to TRBJ2-7, with D unresolved. V was cut by 4 bases and J by 2 bases, with 18 bases left in between. The germline V gene encodes CDR1 SEHNR and CDR2 FQNEAQ (reference sequence). The CDR3 length is 16 residues. CDR3 sequence (DNA): TGTGCCAGCAGCTCGCCTTACACGGGCGTCACCTACGAGCAGTACTTC. This sequence encodes CASSSPYTGVTYEQYF. Full variable domain (missing parts from reference TRBV7-9 and TRBJ2-7): DTGVSQNPRHKITKRGQNVTFRCDPISEHNRLYWYRQTLGQGPEFLTYFQNEAQLEKSRLLSDRFSAERPKGSFSTLEIQRTEQGDSAMYLCASSSPYTGVTYEQYFGPGTRLTVT.

The chain recombines TRBV4-1 with TRBJ2-7, with D hard to call. The germline CDR1 and CDR2 sequences are MGHRA and YSYEKL. V lost 2 bases to trimming and J lost 3 bases, with 11 bases between them. The CDR3 is 14 residues long. The CDR3 DNA follows: TGCGCCAGCAGCCAATCTTTAGGTAACTACGAGCAGTACTTC. Translating it yields CASSQSLGNYEQYF.

In DNA, the CDR3 is TGTGCCAGCAGTACCGGACTGGGCGGGGGGTCTTACCATCGGATTGAGGAGACCCAGTACTTC. Translation gives CASSTGLGGGSYHRIEETQYF. This chain joins TRBV11-2 and TRBJ2-5; TRBD2 matches 8 bases. V shed 6 bases and J 5 bases; nucleotides not matched to a gene: 29. The CDR3 has 21 amino acids. Germline V lookup: CDR1 SGHAT, CDR2 FQNNGV. Looking up the rest from reference TRBV11-2 and TRBJ2-5 gives the full variable domain: EAGVAQSPRYKIIEKRQSVAFWCNPISGHATLYWYQQILGQGPKLLIQFQNNGVVDDSQLPKDRFSAERLKGVDSTLKIQPAKLEDSAVYLCASSTGLGGGSYHRIEETQYFGPGTRLLVL.

This clonotype has just one count. This sequence joins TRBV4-1 and TRBJ1-4; D might be TRBD1 (5 bases). V shed 5 bases and J shed 5 bases, with 18 bases lying between them. The CDR3 sequence is 16 residues long. From germline, CDR1 is MGHRA and CDR2 YSYEKL. CDR3: CASSGTGRVRNEKLFF. The DNA for the CDR3 is TGCGCCAGCAGCGGGACCGGGAGGGTTCGGAATGAAAAACTGTTTTTT.

With regard to this clonotype: Possible read error: a much larger clone is one base away. The gene calls are TRBV9 and TRBJ2-3; D is possibly TRBD2 (6 bases). CDR1 is SGDLS, CDR2 YYNGEE, per germline. CDR3 length equals 17 residues. CDR3 DNA sequence: TGTGCCCGCAGCGCCCCCCGGGAGCGCCCTAGCACAGATACGCAGTATTTT. It encodes CARSAPRERPSTDTQYF.

This chain joins TRBV7-2 and TRBJ2-1, with a weak D call TRBD2 (6 bases). V shed 6 bases and J shed 6 bases, with 15 bases lying between them. This CDR3 region has 14 residues. The germline V gene encodes CDR1 SGHTA and CDR2 FQGNSA. In nucleotides, the CDR3 is TGTGCCAGCAGGGGGTGGGAGGACATCAATGAGCAGTTCTTC. Protein: CASRGWEDINEQFF.

This clonotype was counted only a few times. This chain connects TRBV20-1 to TRBJ2-1; 10 bases are shared with TRBD2. From germline, CDR1 is DFQATT and CDR2 SNEGSKA (reference sequence). The ends lost 0 bases at V and 6 bases at J; junction bases unmatched: 11. CDR3 length equals 17 residues. Here the CDR3 reads CSARDGSLGLATNEQFF. CDR3 DNA sequence: TGCAGTGCTAGAGATGGGAGTCTGGGACTAGCGACCAATGAGCAGTTCTTC.

This chain links TRBV29-1 with TRBJ2-7; the match to TRBD2 covers 7 bases. V shed 4 bases and J 0 bases; nucleotides not matched to a gene: 6. Germline V lookup: CDR1 SQVTM, CDR2 ANQGSEA. The CDR3 has 14 amino acids. The CDR3 coding sequence is TGCAGCGTTGCGGGGGACTATAACTCCTACGAGCAGTACTTC. Residues: CSVAGDYNSYEQYF.

V usage is TRBV27 and J usage is TRBJ2-1; 8 nucleotides match TRBD2. Gene TRBJ2-5 matches the end of the DNA better, so the J call may be wrong. Per germline, CDR1 MNHEY and CDR2 SMNVEV (reference sequence). This CDR3 has 16 amino acids. CDR3 DNA: TGTGCCAGCAGTTTGTTAGCGGGGAGTGGGGAGCTGACCCAGTACTTC. It yields the protein CASSLLAGSGELTQYF.

The chain employs TRBV6-6 and TRBJ1-5; D unresolved. V shed 0 bases and J shed 6 bases, with 12 bases lying between them. Germline assignment: CDR1 MNHNY and CDR2 SVGAGI (reference sequence). The CDR3 contains 15 residues. The CDR3 spells CASSYSNPSVQPQHF. The CDR3, as DNA: TGTGCCAGCAGTTACTCGAACCCCAGCGTTCAGCCCCAGCATTTT.

In this sample, this clonotype turned up a few times. This chain joins TRBV12-3 or TRBV12-4 and TRBJ2-5; maybe TRBD2 (6 bases). This CDR3 has 16 amino acids. The germline V and J ends were trimmed by 6 bases and 5 bases, with 22 bases remaining between them. The CDR3 bases are TGTGCCAGCAGCCCTACTCCCATCGGGGGTCAGGAGACCCAGTACTTC. This encodes CASSPTPIGGQETQYF.

The genes are TRBV6-5 and TRBJ1-3, with no clear D. Trimming removed 5 bases from V and 4 bases from J, with 6 bases in between. The germline CDR1 and CDR2 sequences are MNHEY and SVGAGI. The CDR3 runs 12 residues. CDR3 in amino acids: CASSQPGNTIYF. The DNA of the CDR3 is TGTGCCAGCAGTCAACCGGGAAACACCATATATTTT.

This clonotype was seen a few times. The rearrangement joins TRBV27 to TRBJ2-1; D perhaps matches TRBD2 (5 bases). V lost 5 bases and J lost 10, with 12 bases in between. This CDR3 is 12 amino acids long. Looked up from germline, CDR1 is MNHEY and CDR2 is SMNVEV (reference sequence). CDR3 sequence (DNA): TGTGCCAGCAGTATCCTGGGGAGAGAGCAGTTCTTC. Translation gives CASSILGREQFF.

The V call is TRBV6-2 or TRBV6-3, the J call TRBJ2-7; 8 bases are shared with TRBD2. The J segment lost 3 bases and the V segment lost 4 bases, leaving 5 bases of the junction unmatched. This CDR3 is 14 amino acids long. Germline V gene data show CDR1 as MNHEY and CDR2 as SVGEGT. The CDR3 DNA is TGTGCCAGCAGTTTGAGCGGGGGAGTCTACGAGCAGTACTTC. This codes for CASSLSGGVYEQYF.

This clonotype came up a few times. This sequence joins TRBV6-1 and TRBJ2-3; TRBD1 agrees at 7 bases. The CDR3 loop spans 14 amino acids. Germline CDR1 reads MNHNS; CDR2 reads SASEGT. V was pared by 5 bases and J by 6 bases, with 8 bases of the junction left unmatched. The CDR3 DNA follows: TGTGCCAGCAGTCCTGACAGGGATCACGATACGCAGTATTTT. Its protein is CASSPDRDHDTQYF.

This clonotype has a handful of counts. The J gene is TRBJ1-2, the V gene TRBV7-3; possibly TRBD1 for D (5 bases). Looked up from germline, CDR1 is SGHTA and CDR2 is FQGTGA. V dropped 5 bases and J dropped 8 bases, with 21 bases sitting between them. This CDR3 contains 15 residues. The DNA for the CDR3 is TGTGCCAGCAGCCCCACAACATCCGGGACCTCGGGCTACACCTTC. It yields the protein CASSPTTSGTSGYTF.

The chain recombines TRBV29-1 with TRBJ2-6, with D perhaps TRBD1 or TRBD2 (5 bases each). V lost 2 bases, J lost 6 bases, and 11 bases lay in between. This CDR3 has 14 residues. Germline values: CDR1 SQVTM, CDR2 ANQGSEA. The CDR3 DNA is TGCAGCGTTGAATTGGGGGTGGAGGCCAACGTCCTGACTTTC. This gives the protein CSVELGVEANVLTF.

This clonotype was detected only a few times. This rearrangement joins TRBV7-2 to TRBJ2-5; D is uncertain. CDR1 and CDR2 from the germline V gene are SGHTA and FQGNSA. CDR3 length: 13 amino acids. Between the trimmed V and J ends, which lost 7 bases and 1 base, there was a span of 10 bases. CDR3 protein: CASTWVIQETQYF. The CDR3 region has the DNA TGTGCCAGCACCTGGGTGATCCAAGAGACCCAGTACTTC.

The V and J genes are TRBV7-3 and TRBJ2-2, with D tentatively TRBD2 (5 bases). Trimming removed 4 bases at V and 5 bases at J, with 14 bases between. Germline CDR1 SGHTA, CDR2 FQGTGA. The CDR3 spans 15 residues. This CDR3 reads CASSSSPTSTGELFF. The CDR3 DNA sequence: TGTGCCAGCAGCTCTAGCCCCACTTCGACCGGGGAGCTGTTTTTT.

Ten or more counts support this clonotype. The chain combines TRBV11-2 with TRBJ1-3; 7 bases are a match to TRBD1. Per the germline V gene, CDR1 is SGHAT and CDR2 is FQNNGV. The V and J ends lost 4 bases and 1 base, in that order; junction bases with no gene match: 1. This CDR3 spans 14 amino acids. CDR3 sequence: CASSSRGSGNTIYF. The CDR3 DNA follows: TGTGCCAGCAGCTCCAGGGGGTCTGGAAACACCATATATTTT.

Concerning this clonotype: At one end, the junction sequence differs from germline, possibly due to a read error. The chain uses TRBV11-2 and TRBJ1-1; D is uncertain. This CDR3 has 14 residues. The V gene's germline CDR1 is SGHAT and CDR2 FQNNGV. The CDR3 DNA reads as TGTGCCAGCAACTTAAGTAGGAGGGACACTGAAGCTTTCTTT. This codes for CASNLSRRDTEAFF.

CDR3 nucleotides: TGCGCCAGCAGCCAAGGGGACAGGGAGGAAGGCTACACCTTC. It yields the protein CASSQGDREEGYTF. The V gene is TRBV4-1, the J gene TRBJ1-2, with 9 bases identical to TRBD1. This CDR3 has 14 residues. V dropped 1 base and J dropped 8; count of bases not matched to a gene: 5. In germline, CDR1 is MGHRA, CDR2 YSYEKL.

The gene calls are TRBV12-3 or TRBV12-4 and TRBJ2-5; TRBD2 is a possible D gene (6 bases). The V end was cut by 3 bases, the J end by 3 bases, with 11 bases between. CDR3 length: 14 amino acids. Here the CDR3 DNA reads TGTGCCAGCAGTTTCGGGACTCCTGAAGAGACCCAGTACTTC. Its translation is CASSFGTPEETQYF.

The chain recombines TRBV5-1 with TRBJ2-3, with TRBD2 identical over 7 bases. Germline CDR1 SGHRS, CDR2 YFSETQ. The V gene end was trimmed by 0 bases and the J gene end by 0 bases; junction bases not matched to a gene: 4. The CDR3 totals 16 residues. Here the CDR3 DNA reads TGCGCCAGCAGCTTGGATCCTAGCGGAAGCACAGATACGCAGTATTTT. It specifies CASSLDPSGSTDTQYF.

V gene TRBV2 combines with J gene TRBJ2-1; 14 bases are a match to TRBD2. The ends lost 7 bases at V and 8 bases at J; junction bases unmatched: 4. This CDR3 is 14 amino acids long. In germline, CDR1 is SNHLY, CDR2 FYNNEI. The CDR3 loop reads CASTRLAGGDEQFF. The CDR3 DNA follows: TGTGCCAGCACAAGACTAGCGGGAGGGGATGAGCAGTTCTTC.

This clonotype was counted a few times. The chain has TRBV11-3 and TRBJ2-1; 8 bases line up with TRBD2. The CDR3 spans 14 residues. Germline lookup yields CDR1 SGHNT and CDR2 YENEEA. With 5 bases clipped from V and 7 bases from J, the junction kept 7 bases outside the gene matches. The CDR3 loop is CASSPRGGVNEQFF. The CDR3 region has the DNA TGTGCCAGCAGCCCTCGGGGGGGGGTAAATGAGCAGTTCTTC.

The chain uses TRBV5-5 and TRBJ2-5; the match to TRBD2 covers 8 bases. The J call may be incorrect, as the DNA end agrees better with TRBJ2-7. The CDR3 covers 15 residues. The germline CDR1 and CDR2 sequences are SGHKS and YYEKEE (reference sequence). The CDR3 DNA reads as TGTGCCAGCAGCATCGAGTTAGCGGGGTCCTACGAGCAGTACTTC. Its protein product is CASSIELAGSYEQYF.

The V and J genes are TRBV4-3 and TRBJ1-1; D remains ambiguous. Germline CDR1 and CDR2: LGHNA and YSLEER. The V gene lost 0 bases and the J gene lost 7 bases, with 15 bases spanning the gap. The CDR3 sequence is 15 residues long. CDR3: CASSQDFGGVFEAFF. The CDR3 coding sequence is TGCGCCAGCAGCCAAGATTTTGGAGGAGTATTTGAAGCTTTCTTT.

The DNA of the CDR3 is TGTGCCAGCAGTGCTTATAACTATTACAATGAGCAGTTCTTC. Protein sequence: CASSAYNYYNEQFF. V and J are TRBV2 and TRBJ2-5; D not certain. TRBJ2-1 matches the DNA end more closely, so the J call is doubtful. The CDR3 contains 14 residues. Per the germline V gene, CDR1 is SNHLY and CDR2 is FYNNEI.

In its sample, this clonotype was seen a few times. V gene TRBV29-1 combines with J gene TRBJ2-3; D not certain. The CDR3 length is 14 residues. Germline V gene data show CDR1 as SQVTM and CDR2 as ANQGSEA. V gave up 3 bases and J gave up 9 bases, with 19 bases separating them. The CDR3 nucleotides are TGCAGCGTTGAGGGTATTAGGGCACAGTACACGCAGTATTTT. Translating it yields CSVEGIRAQYTQYF.

This clonotype was seen more than once but under ten times. V usage is TRBV4-2 and J usage is TRBJ2-1; D might be TRBD2 (6 bases). Germline V gene data show CDR1 as LGHNA and CDR2 as YNFKEQ. Trimming stripped 4 bases from V and 7 bases from J, with 17 bases between. This CDR3 is 15 amino acids long. This chain's CDR3 is CASSPRKLTSNEQFF. As DNA, the CDR3 is TGTGCCAGCAGCCCGAGAAAATTGACTAGTAATGAGCAGTTCTTC.

The chain combines TRBV29-1 with TRBJ2-5; D remains ambiguous. The J call may be wrong; the DNA end is better matched by TRBJ2-7. This CDR3 spans 12 amino acids. The V gene's germline CDR1 is SQVTM and CDR2 ANQGSEA. Here the CDR3 reads CSVDLADYEQYF. The CDR3 DNA reads TGCAGCGTTGATCTGGCTGACTACGAGCAGTACTTC.